The 31 T cell receptor beta chains below all came from one sample that was sequenced in a study of cytomegalovirus exposure and HLA in healthy donors. PCR employed 60 Vbeta and 13 Jbeta primers. Assay: immunoSEQ multiplex PCR; the TCRdb copy retains only in-frame clones and omits some. The repertoire consists of 150,000 to 160,000 clones, with around 80% occurring once and the leading ten covering around 5.2%. The sequenced sample was PBMCs. Source of these receptors: a middle-aged woman in good health and CMV-seropositive.

This rearrangement joins TRBV29-1 to TRBJ2-1; 9 bases match TRBD2. The germline V gene encodes CDR1 SQVTM and CDR2 ANQGSEA. The CDR3 runs 16 residues. Trimming took 3 bases from V and 1 from J; bases not matched to a gene: 7. The DNA for the CDR3 is TGCAGCGTTGATAGGGCGGGAGGGCCTTCCTACAATGAGCAGTTCTTC. Residues: CSVDRAGGPSYNEQFF.

The V gene is TRBV7-2, the J gene TRBJ2-3; 12 bases are shared with TRBD2. Trimming removed 3 bases from V and 2 bases from J; junction bases left unmatched: 3. Germline CDR1 reads SGHTA; CDR2 reads FQGNSA. CDR3 length: 16 amino acids. The CDR3 DNA reads as TGTGCCAGCAGCTTCCTAGCGGGAGGGTACACAGATACGCAGTATTTT. Its translation: CASSFLAGGYTDTQYF.

CDR3 sequence reads: CASSATGWQFF. The CDR3 bases are TGTGCCAGCAGCGCCACTGGTTGGCAGTTCTTC. The chain joins TRBV7-9 to TRBJ2-1; D ambiguous. Trimming took 5 bases from V and 12 from J, leaving 11 bases between them. CDR3 length: 11 amino acids. Germline V CDR1 and CDR2: SEHNR, FQNEAQ (reference sequence).

This clone came up a few times. The chain employs TRBV2 and TRBJ2-1; 10 bases line up with TRBD2. This CDR3 has 18 residues. With V trimmed by 0 bases and J by 3 bases, 8 bases remained unmatched. Looked up from germline, CDR1 is SNHLY and CDR2 is FYNNEI. Here the CDR3 DNA reads TGTGCCAGCAGTGAAGCGCCGCCCACTAGCGGGAACTACAATGAGCAGTTCTTC. It is translated as CASSEAPPTSGNYNEQFF.

This chain joins TRBV14 and TRBJ2-7; perhaps TRBD2 as D (6 bases). Per the germline V gene, CDR1 is SGHDN and CDR2 is FVKESK. The CDR3 is 14 residues long. V lost 4 bases to trimming and J lost 6 bases, with 16 bases between them. CDR3: CASSLLGLSGEQYF. CDR3 coding DNA: TGTGCCAGCAGCCTTCTTGGACTATCCGGCGAGCAGTACTTC.

V gene TRBV30 combines with J gene TRBJ1-4, with 10 nucleotides matching TRBD1. V was pared by 7 bases and J by 5 bases, with 4 bases of the junction left unmatched. Germline V gives CDR1 GTSNPN, CDR2 SVGIG (reference sequence). This CDR3 has 13 amino acids. CDR3: CASPGQGNEKLFF. The CDR3 nucleotides are TGTGCCTCACCGGGACAGGGGAATGAAAAACTGTTTTTT.

V is TRBV9 and J is TRBJ2-1; D is perhaps TRBD2 (6 bases). CDR3 length equals 15 residues. From germline, CDR1 is SGDLS and CDR2 YYNGEE. Trimming shortened V by 0 bases and J by 3 bases, and 10 bases separated the two germline ends. The CDR3 DNA is TGTGCCAGCAGCGTAGGACTAGTTAGCTACAATGAGCAGTTCTTC. Protein product: CASSVGLVSYNEQFF.

The chain recombines TRBV6-1 with TRBJ2-5, with 8 bases identical to TRBD2. This CDR3 has 18 residues. J gave up 2 bases and V 0 bases, and 11 bases lay outside the gene matches. Looked up from germline, CDR1 is MNHNS and CDR2 is SASEGT. CDR3 in amino acids: CASSEAVVGRAGQETQYF. In nucleotides, the CDR3 is TGTGCCAGCAGTGAAGCGGTAGTCGGGAGGGCCGGGCAAGAGACCCAGTACTTC.

The rearrangement uses TRBV5-1 and TRBJ2-3; 8 bases align to TRBD2. The CDR3 consists of 21 residues. The ends lost 3 bases at V and 0 bases at J; junction bases unmatched: 21. Germline lookup yields CDR1 SGHRS and CDR2 YFSETQ. CDR3 nucleotide sequence: TGCGCCAGCAGCTCCCAGGGTGGAGGAGTTCGGGTAGCGGGGAGCACAGATACGCAGTATTTT. It encodes CASSSQGGGVRVAGSTDTQYF.

V gene TRBV9 combines with J gene TRBJ1-2; 10 nucleotides line up with TRBD1. This CDR3 comprises 14 residues. Germline V gene lookup returns CDR1 SGDLS and CDR2 YYNGEE. The V and J ends lost 3 bases and 7 bases, in that order; junction bases with no gene match: 6. Here the CDR3 DNA reads TGTGCCAGCAGCGCCGGGACAGGGGTGTTTGGCTACACCTTC. This gives the protein CASSAGTGVFGYTF.

The V and J genes are TRBV7-9 and TRBJ2-1; a possible D gene is TRBD2 (6 bases). The CDR3 totals 13 residues. CDR1 is SEHNR and CDR2 is FQNEAQ in the germline V gene (reference sequence). CDR3 residues: CVTTGVYYNEQFF. The DNA for the CDR3 is TGTGTAACCACGGGAGTGTACTACAATGAGCAGTTCTTC.

V usage is TRBV12-1 and J usage is TRBJ2-7; the table assigns TRBD2, which was not confirmed against the DNA. TRBV12-1 counts as a pseudogene. This CDR3 comprises 14 residues. Here the CDR3 reads CASTVGGEAYEQYF. The CDR3 bases are TGTGCCAGCACCGTTGGGGGGGAGGCCTACGAGCAGTACTTC.

The chain is built from TRBV5-4 and TRBJ2-5; TRBD2 agrees at 8 bases. This CDR3 spans 17 amino acids. The J segment lost 5 bases and the V segment lost 4 bases, leaving 16 bases of the junction unmatched. Germline V gene sequence: CDR1 SGHNT, CDR2 YYREEE (reference sequence). CDR3: CASSGGPRAGVGETQYF. Written as DNA, the CDR3 is TGTGCCAGCAGCGGGGGCCCTAGAGCGGGAGTCGGTGAGACCCAGTACTTC.

V and J are TRBV5-5 and TRBJ2-1, with TRBD1 matching 8 bases. V gave up 4 bases and J gave up 8 bases; unmatched junction bases: 8. The CDR3 has 14 residues. Germline CDR1 is SGHKS and CDR2 is YYEKEE (reference sequence). CDR3 nucleotides: TGTGCCAGCAGCCCTCGGACAGGGATCCATGAGCAGTTCTTC. Encoded protein: CASSPRTGIHEQFF.

CDR3 sequence: CSVGGTGSYEQYF. The CDR3 nucleotides read TGCAGCGTGGGCGGGACTGGATCCTACGAGCAGTACTTC. V usage is TRBV29-1 and J usage is TRBJ2-7, with a possible D match to TRBD2 (6 bases). The CDR3 consists of 13 residues. Looked up from germline, CDR1 is SQVTM and CDR2 is ANQGSEA. The V and J ends lost 6 bases and 1 base respectively, with 13 bases between them.

The sample holds one count of this clone. The CDR3 nucleotides are TGCGCCAGCAGCTTGGTGGTTGGGGGGACTAGCTTCCCTGAGCAGTTCTTC. Amino acids: CASSLVVGGTSFPEQFF. The chain links TRBV5-1 to TRBJ2-1, with 9 nucleotides matching TRBD2. Germline CDR1 and CDR2: SGHRS and YFSETQ. The V segment lost 0 bases and the J segment 9 bases; nucleotides outside the gene matches: 13. CDR3 length equals 17 residues.

This clone was observed a few times. The V gene is TRBV7-6, the J gene TRBJ2-1; unclear D gene. CDR3 size: 13 residues. Germline lookup yields CDR1 SGHVS and CDR2 FNYEAQ. V dropped 2 bases and J dropped 9 bases, with 11 bases sitting between them. This chain's CDR3 is CASSLQRFGEQFF. CDR3 coding DNA: TGTGCCAGCAGCTTACAGCGCTTTGGTGAGCAGTTCTTC.

V and J are TRBV9 and TRBJ2-5, with 8 positions matching TRBD2. CDR3 length: 15 amino acids. Germline V gene data show CDR1 as SGDLS and CDR2 as YYNGEE. V lost 4 bases, J lost 4 bases, and 9 bases stayed unmatched. The CDR3 here is CASSPTGRGGETQYF. DNA for the CDR3: TGTGCCAGCAGCCCAACCGGGAGGGGGGGAGAGACCCAGTACTTC.

V gene TRBV5-1 combines with J gene TRBJ2-1, with TRBD2 matching 8 bases. CDR1 SGHRS and CDR2 YFSETQ come from the germline V gene. V shed 0 bases, J shed 9 bases, and the junction held 17 bases outside the gene matches. The CDR3 contains 18 residues. The DNA of the CDR3 is TGCGCCAGCAGCTTGGTACTCCCGGGACTAGTTTCCCATGGTGAGCAGTTCTTC. Its translation is CASSLVLPGLVSHGEQFF.

The V call is TRBV7-6, the J call TRBJ2-7; 11 nucleotides line up with TRBD1. CDR1 is SGHVS, CDR2 FNYEAQ, per germline. The junction had 12 bases not matched to a gene; V was cut back by 5 bases and J by 6 bases. The length of the CDR3 is 16 residues. The CDR3 spells CASSRLGTGGIPEQYF. For the CDR3, the DNA is TGTGCCAGCAGCCGCCTTGGGACAGGGGGAATCCCCGAGCAGTACTTC.

CDR3 in amino acids: CASSYWSGRAEQYF. CDR3 bases: TGTGCCAGCAGTTACTGGTCTGGCAGGGCCGAGCAGTACTTC. This chain connects TRBV6-5 to TRBJ2-7, with D possibly being TRBD1 (5 bases). CDR3 length: 14 residues. V shed 1 base and J shed 6 bases, with 13 bases lying between them. Germline V gene data show CDR1 as MNHEY and CDR2 as SVGAGI.

This clone was seen just once. The chain couples TRBV5-4 to TRBJ2-7, with 9 bases lining up with TRBD1. Germline V gene data show CDR1 as SGHNT and CDR2 as YYREEE (reference sequence). This CDR3 comprises 13 residues. Losses at the gene ends were 3 bases for V and 5 bases for J; bases not matched to a gene: 3. The DNA of the CDR3 is TGTGCCAGCAGCTGGACAGGGGTGGACGAGCAGTACTTC. The encoded protein is CASSWTGVDEQYF.

The gene calls are TRBV2 and TRBJ2-3, with D possibly being TRBD1 (6 bases). CDR1 and CDR2 from the germline V gene are SNHLY and FYNNEI. V gave up 5 bases and J gave up 4 bases, with 13 bases separating them. The CDR3 spans 14 residues. The CDR3 DNA follows: TGTGCCAGCAGTTCAGGGGCAGGGGCAGATACGCAGTATTTT. It yields the protein CASSSGAGADTQYF.

This clone is labeled medium-sized. The chain couples TRBV5-6 to TRBJ2-7, with 9 bases lining up with TRBD1. Losses at the gene ends were 2 bases for V and 2 bases for J; bases not matched to a gene: 5. Germline V CDR1 and CDR2: SGHDT, YYEEEE. The CDR3 totals 15 residues. The DNA for the CDR3 is TGTGCCAGCAGCTTTACAGGGGGCTCAGCCTACGAGCAGTACTTC. Amino acid sequence: CASSFTGGSAYEQYF.

This clone came up once. The chain uses TRBV2 and TRBJ1-2, with D perhaps matching TRBD1 (6 bases). CDR3 length: 15 residues. Germline CDR1 reads SNHLY; CDR2 reads FYNNEI. With 3 bases removed from V and 0 bases from J, the gap between germline ends came to 11 bases. The CDR3 coding sequence is TGTGCCAGCAGTGACCGGACAGCAGCTAACTATGGCTACACCTTC. This translates into CASSDRTAANYGYTF.

V usage is TRBV5-1 and J usage is TRBJ2-1; 11 bases align to TRBD2. J was trimmed by 8 bases and V by 4 bases; bases with no gene match: 14. The CDR3 contains 17 residues. In germline, CDR1 is SGHRS, CDR2 YFSETQ. In nucleotides, the CDR3 is TGCGCCAGCAGCCCCCGGGGGGCTAGCGGGAGGACCGATGAGCAGTTCTTC. Its translation: CASSPRGASGRTDEQFF.

The count of this clone is one. The J gene is TRBJ2-1, the V gene TRBV11-2, with 12 bases that match TRBD2. This CDR3 comprises 15 residues. The junction had 0 bases not matched to a gene; V was cut back by 3 bases and J by 3 bases. CDR1 is SGHAT and CDR2 is FQNNGV in the germline V gene. CDR3 nucleotides: TGTGCCAGCAGCTTGACTAGCGGGAGCTACAATGAGCAGTTCTTC. Protein sequence: CASSLTSGSYNEQFF.

V is TRBV6-5 and J is TRBJ1-1; perhaps TRBD1 as D (5 bases). There are 14 residues in the CDR3. Trimming removed 2 bases from V and 7 bases from J, with 14 bases in between. Looked up from germline, CDR1 is MNHEY and CDR2 is SVGAGI. The chain's CDR3 is CASSYRGREDEAFF. Here the CDR3 DNA reads TGTGCCAGCAGTTACAGGGGCAGGGAGGATGAAGCTTTCTTT.

J is TRBJ2-1 and V is TRBV30, with 15 nucleotides matching TRBD2. V trimming: 3 bases; J trimming: 7 bases; junction bases outside the gene matches: 7. In germline, CDR1 is GTSNPN, CDR2 SVGIG (reference sequence). The CDR3 covers 16 residues. The CDR3, as DNA: TGTGCCTGGAGGGAACCGGGACTAGCGGGGGGAAATGAGCAGTTCTTC. Translating it yields CAWREPGLAGGNEQFF.

This clone was seen a few times. The chain couples TRBV2 to TRBJ2-3; TRBD1 aligns across 9 bases. CDR3 size: 15 residues. Per germline, CDR1 SNHLY and CDR2 FYNNEI. J lost 5 bases, V lost 7 bases, and 10 bases had no gene match. This CDR3 reads CASIPWGQGEDTQYF. CDR3 in DNA: TGTGCCAGCATTCCATGGGGACAGGGAGAAGATACGCAGTATTTT.

This chain links TRBV6-5 with TRBJ1-2; 9 bases line up with TRBD1. Germline CDR1 reads MNHEY; CDR2 reads SVGAGI. Unmatched junction bases numbered 6, after V lost 6 bases and J lost 7 bases. The CDR3 runs to 13 residues. The CDR3 DNA reads as TGTGCCAGCAGGGGACAGGGTGACAGTGGCTACACCTTC. It specifies CASRGQGDSGYTF.